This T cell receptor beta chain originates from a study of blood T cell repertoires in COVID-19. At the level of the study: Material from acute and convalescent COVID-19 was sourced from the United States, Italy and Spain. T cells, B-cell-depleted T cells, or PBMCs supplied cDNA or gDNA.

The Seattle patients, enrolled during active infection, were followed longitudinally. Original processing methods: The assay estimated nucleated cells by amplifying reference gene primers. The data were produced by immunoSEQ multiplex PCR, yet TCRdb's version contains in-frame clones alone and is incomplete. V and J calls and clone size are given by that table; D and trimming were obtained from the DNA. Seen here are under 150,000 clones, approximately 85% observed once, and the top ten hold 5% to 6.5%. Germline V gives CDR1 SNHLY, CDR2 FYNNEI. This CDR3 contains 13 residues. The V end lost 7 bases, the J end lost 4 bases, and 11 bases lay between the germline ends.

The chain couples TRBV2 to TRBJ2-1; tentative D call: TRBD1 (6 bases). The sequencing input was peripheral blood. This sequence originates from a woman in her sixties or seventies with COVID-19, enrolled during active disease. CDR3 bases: TGTGCCAGCAAGGGGGTGGCGTACAATGAGCAGTTCTTC. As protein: CASKGVAYNEQFF.